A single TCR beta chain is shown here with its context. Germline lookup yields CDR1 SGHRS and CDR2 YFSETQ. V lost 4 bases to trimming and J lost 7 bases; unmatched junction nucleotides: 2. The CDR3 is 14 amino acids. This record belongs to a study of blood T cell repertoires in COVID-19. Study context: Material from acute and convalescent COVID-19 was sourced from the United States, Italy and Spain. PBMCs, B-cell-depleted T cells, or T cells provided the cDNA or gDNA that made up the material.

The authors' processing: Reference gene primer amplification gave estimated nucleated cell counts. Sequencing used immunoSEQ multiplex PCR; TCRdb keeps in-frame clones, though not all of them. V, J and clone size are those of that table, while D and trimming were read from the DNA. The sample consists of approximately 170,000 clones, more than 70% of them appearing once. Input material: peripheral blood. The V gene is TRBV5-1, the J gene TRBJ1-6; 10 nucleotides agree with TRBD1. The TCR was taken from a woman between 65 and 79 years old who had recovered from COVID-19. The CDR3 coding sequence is TGCGCCAGCAGCGTGGGACAGGGGAATTCACCCCTCCACTTT. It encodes CASSVGQGNSPLHF.